This TCR beta chain was captured in a study of blood T cell repertoires in COVID-19. Study in general: The origin of the acute and convalescent COVID-19 samples was the United States, Italy and Spain. The cDNA or gDNA used as material had been derived from T cells, B-cell-depleted T cells, or PBMCs.

Measured with immunoSEQ multiplex PCR; TCRdb has only the in-frame clones, and not every one. The sample shows about 150,000 clones, roughly 91% of them seen only once. V lost 7 bases to trimming and J lost 2 bases, with 18 bases between them. This CDR3 is 15 amino acids long. CDR1 is MDHEN and CDR2 is SYDVKM in the germline V gene. Sequences were obtained from peripheral blood. The V and J genes are TRBV28 and TRBJ2-7; TRBD1 is a possible D gene (6 bases). The clonotype originates from a man between 18 and 29 years old with COVID-19, enrolled during active disease. This CDR3 is CASINRARGTYEQYF. CDR3 bases: TGTGCCAGCATAAACAGGGCCAGGGGAACCTACGAGCAGTACTTC. Looking up the rest from reference TRBV28 and TRBJ2-7 gives the full variable domain: DVKVTQSSRYLVKRTGEKVFLECVQDMDHENMFWYRQDPGLGLRLIYFSYDVKMKEKGDIPEGYSVSREKKERFSLILESASTNQTSMYLCASINRARGTYEQYFGPGTRLTVT.